This T cell receptor beta chain derives from a study of shared clonotypes between healthy human individuals. Only in-frame clones appear in the TCRdb table, and some are missing; sequencing was by immunoSEQ multiplex PCR. The sample comprises fewer than 150,000 clones, about 67% of which are singletons, and approximately 25% rests with the top ten. Trimming pared 4 bases from V and 3 bases from J, leaving 13 bases between. The CDR3 runs 14 residues. The germline V gene encodes CDR1 MGHRA and CDR2 YSYEKL. The chain joins TRBV4-1 to TRBJ2-7; D is uncertain. Sequenced material: memory CD8+ T cells sorted from blood. Subset here: CD45RO+ cells pooled with CCR7-negative TemRA cells. The receptor comes from a woman under 40 in good health. The CDR3 DNA sequence: TGCGCCAGCAGCCCAACGCAGAGGAGCTACGAGCAGTACTTC. The encoded protein is CASSPTQRSYEQYF.